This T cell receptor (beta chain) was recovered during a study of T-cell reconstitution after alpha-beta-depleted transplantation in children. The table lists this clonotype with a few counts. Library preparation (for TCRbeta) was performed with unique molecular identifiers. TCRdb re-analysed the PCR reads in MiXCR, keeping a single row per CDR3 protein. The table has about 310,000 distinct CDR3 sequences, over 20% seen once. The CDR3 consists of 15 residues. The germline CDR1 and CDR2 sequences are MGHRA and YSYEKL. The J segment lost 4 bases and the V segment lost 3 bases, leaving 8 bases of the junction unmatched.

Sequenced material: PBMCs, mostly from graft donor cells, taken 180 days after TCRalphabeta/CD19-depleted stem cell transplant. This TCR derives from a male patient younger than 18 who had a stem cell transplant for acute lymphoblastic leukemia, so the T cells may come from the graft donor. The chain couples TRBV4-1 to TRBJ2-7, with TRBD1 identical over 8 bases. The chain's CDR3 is CASSHDGQGRYEQYF. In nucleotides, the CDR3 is TGCGCCAGCAGCCATGATGGACAGGGACGGTACGAGCAGTACTTC.